This T cell receptor (beta chain) was obtained from a study of blood T cell repertoires in COVID-19. Study-wide background: The study drew acute and convalescent COVID-19 samples from the United States, Italy and Spain. Sources were T cells, B-cell-depleted T cells, or PBMCs; the material itself was cDNA or gDNA.

Germline CDR1 is SGHRS and CDR2 is YFSETQ. The V and J ends lost 6 bases and 1 base respectively, with 8 bases between them. The CDR3 has 13 residues. Authors' processing steps: Amplification of reference gene primers was used by the study to estimate nucleated cell counts. Sequenced by immunoSEQ multiplex PCR; TCRdb stores in-frame clones only, minus some. From that table come the V and J calls and clone size; the DNA was used to work out D and trimming. Here the sample spans 340,000 or so clones, about 86% being singletons. The chain employs TRBV5-1 and TRBJ2-1; TRBD2 is a possible D gene (5 bases). The receptor was derived from a man under 40 with active or convalescent COVID-19. Sample: peripheral blood. This chain's CDR3 is CASIGGSYNEQFF. In DNA form, the CDR3 reads TGCGCCAGCATTGGCGGGTCCTACAATGAGCAGTTCTTC.